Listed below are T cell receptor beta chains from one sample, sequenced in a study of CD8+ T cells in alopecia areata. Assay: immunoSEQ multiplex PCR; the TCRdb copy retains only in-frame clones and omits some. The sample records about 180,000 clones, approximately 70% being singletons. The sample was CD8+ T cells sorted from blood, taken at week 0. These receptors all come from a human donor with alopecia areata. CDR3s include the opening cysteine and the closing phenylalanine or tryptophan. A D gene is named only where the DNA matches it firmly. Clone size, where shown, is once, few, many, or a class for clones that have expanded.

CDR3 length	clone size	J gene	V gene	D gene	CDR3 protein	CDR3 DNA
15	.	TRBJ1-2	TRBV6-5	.	CASSYSPDTPWGYTF	TGTGCCAGCAGTTACTCGCCGGATACCCCTTGGGGCTACACCTTC
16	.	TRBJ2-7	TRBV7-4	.	CASSLVGPYSSYEQYF	TGTGCCAGCAGCTTAGTGGGGCCCTATTCCTCCTACGAGCAGTACTTC
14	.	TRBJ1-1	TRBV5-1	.	CASSFAGLGMEAFF	TGCGCCAGCAGCTTCGCAGGGCTTGGGATGGAAGCTTTCTTT
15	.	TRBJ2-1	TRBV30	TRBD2	CAWSPGLAGANEQFF	TGTGCCTGGAGTCCGGGACTAGCGGGGGCCAATGAGCAGTTCTTC
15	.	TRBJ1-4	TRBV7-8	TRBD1	CASSWDRLPNEKLFF	TGTGCCAGCAGCTGGGACAGGCTACCTAATGAAAAACTGTTTTTT
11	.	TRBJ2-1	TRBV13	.	CASSQNNEQFF	TGTGCCAGCAGCCAAAACAATGAGCAGTTCTTC
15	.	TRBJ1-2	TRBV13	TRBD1	CASSFSKTGENGYTF	TGTGCCAGCAGCTTCTCCAAAACAGGGGAGAATGGCTACACCTTC
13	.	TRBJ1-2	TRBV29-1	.	CSVAPRTLYGYTF	TGCAGCGTTGCCCCCAGGACGCTCTATGGCTACACCTTC
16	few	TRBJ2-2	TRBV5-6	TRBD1	CASSLESGGRTGELFF	TGTGCCAGCAGCTTGGAATCAGGGGGCAGAACCGGGGAGCTGTTTTTT
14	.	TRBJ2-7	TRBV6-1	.	CASSEGRASNEQYF	TGTGCCAGCAGTGAAGGGCGGGCGTCGAACGAGCAGTACTTC
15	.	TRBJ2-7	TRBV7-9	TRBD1	CASSLVQGKPYEQYF	TGTGCCAGCAGCTTAGTACAGGGGAAGCCCTACGAGCAGTACTTC
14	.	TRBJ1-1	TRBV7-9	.	CASSLSGGNTEAFF	TGTGCCAGCAGCTTATCAGGAGGGAACACTGAAGCTTTCTTT
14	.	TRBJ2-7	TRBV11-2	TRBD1	CASSSGQGTYEQYF	TGTGCCAGCAGCTCTGGACAGGGCACCTACGAGCAGTACTTC
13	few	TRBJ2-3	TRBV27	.	CASSLLALTAQYF	TGTGCCAGCAGTTTATTGGCCCTGACGGCGCAGTATTTT
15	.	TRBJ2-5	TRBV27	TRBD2	CASSLLAGVRETQYF	TGTGCCAGCAGTTTACTAGCGGGGGTGAGAGAGACCCAGTACTTC
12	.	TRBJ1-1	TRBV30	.	CAGSRGGTEAFF	TGTGCCGGGTCGCGAGGAGGCACTGAAGCTTTCTTT
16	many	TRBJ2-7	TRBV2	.	CASSVLQGAGTYEQYF	TGTGCCAGCAGTGTTCTTCAGGGCGCGGGGACGTACGAGCAGTACTTC
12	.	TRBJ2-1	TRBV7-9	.	CASLEIPNEQFF	TGTGCCAGCTTGGAGATTCCCAATGAGCAGTTCTTC
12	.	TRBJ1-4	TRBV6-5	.	CASRSTGEKLFF	TGTGCCAGCAGATCAACAGGGGAAAAACTGTTTTTT
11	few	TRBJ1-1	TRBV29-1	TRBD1	CSAEGGLEAFF	TGCAGCGCCGAAGGGGGCCTTGAAGCTTTCTTT
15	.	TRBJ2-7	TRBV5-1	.	CASSSGLREPYEQYF	TGCGCCAGCAGCTCCGGACTCCGCGAACCCTACGAGCAGTACTTC
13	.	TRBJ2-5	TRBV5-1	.	CASRRHDQETQYF	TGCGCCAGCAGACGACACGACCAAGAGACCCAGTACTTC
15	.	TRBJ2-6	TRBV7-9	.	CASSLGRPGANVLTF	TGTGCCAGCAGCTTAGGCAGGCCCGGGGCCAACGTCCTGACTTTC
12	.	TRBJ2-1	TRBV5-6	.	CASSLSSTEQFF	TGTGCCAGCAGCCTCTCTAGCACTGAGCAGTTCTTC
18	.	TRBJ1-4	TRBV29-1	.	CSVESEGAELLTGEKLFF	TGCAGCGTTGAATCAGAGGGCGCCGAATTGTTAACTGGTGAAAAACTGTTTTTT
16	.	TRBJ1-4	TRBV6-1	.	CASSEAPFQADEKLFF	TGTGCCAGCAGTGAAGCGCCGTTTCAGGCTGATGAAAAACTGTTTTTT
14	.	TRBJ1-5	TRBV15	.	CATSFRGLNQPQHF	TGTGCCACCAGCTTCAGGGGACTAAATCAGCCCCAGCATTTT
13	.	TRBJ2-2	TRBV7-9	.	CASRQGNTGELFF	TGTGCCAGCAGGCAAGGGAACACCGGGGAGCTGTTTTTT
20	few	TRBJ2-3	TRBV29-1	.	CSVEGTDLPPGPDVADTQYF	TGCAGCGTTGAAGGGACCGACCTTCCTCCGGGGCCCGACGTCGCAGATACGCAGTATTTT
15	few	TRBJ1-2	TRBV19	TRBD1	CASSPGQGTGYGYTF	TGTGCCAGTAGTCCGGGACAGGGCACCGGGTATGGCTACACCTTC
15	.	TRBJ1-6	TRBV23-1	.	CARSRGSSYNSPLHF	TGCGCCCGCTCGAGGGGGAGCTCCTATAATTCACCCCTCCACTTT
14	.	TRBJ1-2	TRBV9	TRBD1	CASSGGQGDYGYTF	TGTGCCAGCAGCGGGGGACAGGGAGACTATGGCTACACCTTC
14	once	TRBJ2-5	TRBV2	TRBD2	CASSRAGGQETQYF	TGTGCCAGCAGTAGAGCGGGGGGGCAAGAGACCCAGTACTTC
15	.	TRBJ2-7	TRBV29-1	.	CSASDTGEGTYEQYF	TGCAGCGCCAGCGATACAGGAGAGGGGACCTACGAGCAGTACTTC
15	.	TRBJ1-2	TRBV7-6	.	CASSPGVTPNYGYTF	TGTGCCAGCAGCCCAGGCGTCACTCCTAACTATGGCTACACCTTC
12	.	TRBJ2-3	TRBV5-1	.	CASSPGPDTQYF	TGCGCCAGCAGCCCCGGTCCAGATACGCAGTATTTT
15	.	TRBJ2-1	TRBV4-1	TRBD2	CASSQGGGPFDEQFF	TGCGCCAGCAGCCAAGGCGGGGGGCCTTTCGATGAGCAGTTCTTC
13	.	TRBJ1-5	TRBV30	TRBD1	CAWSVTGNQPQHF	TGTGCCTGGAGTGTGACAGGGAATCAGCCCCAGCATTTT
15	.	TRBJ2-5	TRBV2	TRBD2	CASSVSSGEQETQYF	TGTGCCAGCAGTGTGTCTAGCGGGGAACAAGAGACCCAGTACTTC
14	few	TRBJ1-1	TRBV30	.	CAWNGPGRRTEAFF	TGTGCCTGGAATGGACCGGGTAGGAGGACTGAAGCTTTCTTT
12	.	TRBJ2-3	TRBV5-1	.	CASSSRGDTQYF	TGCGCCAGCAGCTCCAGAGGGGATACGCAGTATTTT
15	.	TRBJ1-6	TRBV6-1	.	CASSARGGAPSPLHF	TGTGCCAGCAGTGCAAGGGGGGGCGCACCTTCACCCCTCCACTTT
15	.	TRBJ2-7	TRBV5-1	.	CASSLVYGSSYEQYF	TGCGCCAGCAGCTTGGTGTACGGCAGCTCCTACGAGCAGTACTTC
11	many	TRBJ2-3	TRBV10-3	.	CATSSTDTQYF	TGTGCCACGTCTAGCACAGATACGCAGTATTTT
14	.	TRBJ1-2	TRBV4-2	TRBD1	CASSQDGTAHGYTF	TGTGCCAGCAGCCAAGATGGGACAGCTCATGGCTACACCTTC
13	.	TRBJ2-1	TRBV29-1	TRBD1	CSVPGTGGREQFF	TGCAGCGTACCCGGGACAGGGGGCAGGGAGCAGTTCTTC
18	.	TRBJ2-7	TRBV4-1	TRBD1	CASSQTAGQGFFSYEQYF	TGCGCCAGCAGCCAAACGGCGGGACAGGGCTTTTTCTCCTACGAGCAGTACTTC
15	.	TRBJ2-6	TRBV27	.	CASSLPSSGANVLTF	TGTGCCAGCAGTCTACCGAGCTCTGGGGCCAACGTCCTGACTTTC
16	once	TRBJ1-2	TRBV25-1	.	CASSPLTQGGGYGYTF	TGTGCCAGCAGTCCCCTCACCCAGGGAGGTGGCTATGGCTACACCTTC